These T cell receptor beta chains were read from a single sample in a study of blood T cell repertoires in COVID-19. The protocol was immunoSEQ multiplex PCR, while the TCRdb copy is restricted to in-frame clones and leaves out a portion. The sample yields about 240,000 clones, roughly 86% seen once. Sample: PBMCs or T cells enriched from blood (not recorded which). The receptor set was obtained from a woman aged 40 to 50 with acute COVID-19. The CDR3 runs from the conserved cysteine through the conserved F or W. Fields, in order: J gene, clone size, D gene, V gene, CDR3 protein, CDR3 DNA. A D gene is named only where the DNA matches it firmly. For some rows the clone size is stated as once, few or many, or as a class when expanded; others skip it.

TRBJ2-1 few TRBD2 TRBV4-2 CASSQDGLASRYNEQFF TGTGCCAGCAGCCAAGATGGACTAGCCTCACGCTACAATGAGCAGTTCTTC
TRBJ1-5 . . TRBV27 CASSLGGSGYQPQHF TGTGCCAGCAGTTTAGGGGGGTCAGGGTACCAGCCCCAGCATTTT
TRBJ2-7 . . TRBV3-1/TRBV3-2 CASSSGLTGDYEQYF TGTGCCAGCAGCAGCGGTCTGACGGGAGATTACGAGCAGTACTTC
TRBJ2-7 . . TRBV29-1 CSVSRSISYEQYF TGCAGCGTTAGTAGGAGCATATCCTACGAGCAGTACTTC
TRBJ1-5 . TRBD1 TRBV2 CASSFGRGNQPQHF TGTGCCAGCAGTTTCGGCAGGGGGAATCAGCCCCAGCATTTT
TRBJ2-2 . . TRBV14 CASSRTIGGRRTGELFF TGTGCCAGCAGCCGAACGATCGGAGGCAGGCGGACCGGGGAGCTGTTTTTT
TRBJ2-1 few TRBD2 TRBV6-2/TRBV6-3 CASSYSPTSGIYNEQFF TGTGCCAGCAGTTACTCCCCCACTAGCGGGATCTACAATGAGCAGTTCTTC
TRBJ2-7 many . TRBV5-6 CASSLDSTYEQYF TGTGCCAGCAGCCTTGACAGCACCTACGAGCAGTACTTC
TRBJ1-1 . . TRBV6-1 CASSELWNTEAFF TGTGCCAGCAGTGAATTATGGAACACTGAAGCTTTCTTT
TRBJ2-7 . TRBD2 TRBV19 CASSPSGGFEQYF TGTGCCAGTAGTCCCTCCGGGGGGTTCGAGCAGTACTTC
TRBJ1-1 . TRBD1 TRBV7-2 CASSQIGDRNTEAFF TGTGCCAGCAGCCAGATCGGGGACAGGAACACTGAAGCTTTCTTT
TRBJ2-7 . TRBD2 TRBV2 CASKRLAQTYEQYF TGTGCCAGCAAGCGACTAGCGCAAACCTACGAGCAGTACTTC
TRBJ2-1 . . TRBV19 CASSIGLNNEQFF TGTGCCAGTAGTATAGGGCTGAACAATGAGCAGTTCTTC
TRBJ1-2 . . TRBV12-3/TRBV12-4 CASSSLEGYTF TGTGCCAGCAGTTCTCTGGAGGGCTACACCTTC
TRBJ2-7 . . TRBV10-3 CAISESSNTYEQYF TGTGCCATCAGTGAGTCGTCCAACACCTACGAGCAGTACTTC
TRBJ2-4 . TRBD1 TRBV27 CASSLSGDRNIQYF TGTGCCAGCAGTTTATCGGGGGACAGAAACATTCAGTACTTC
TRBJ2-7 . . TRBV2 CASSTRGLQGQGGQYF TGTGCCAGCAGCACACGGGGACTCCAAGGGCAGGGTGGGCAGTACTTC